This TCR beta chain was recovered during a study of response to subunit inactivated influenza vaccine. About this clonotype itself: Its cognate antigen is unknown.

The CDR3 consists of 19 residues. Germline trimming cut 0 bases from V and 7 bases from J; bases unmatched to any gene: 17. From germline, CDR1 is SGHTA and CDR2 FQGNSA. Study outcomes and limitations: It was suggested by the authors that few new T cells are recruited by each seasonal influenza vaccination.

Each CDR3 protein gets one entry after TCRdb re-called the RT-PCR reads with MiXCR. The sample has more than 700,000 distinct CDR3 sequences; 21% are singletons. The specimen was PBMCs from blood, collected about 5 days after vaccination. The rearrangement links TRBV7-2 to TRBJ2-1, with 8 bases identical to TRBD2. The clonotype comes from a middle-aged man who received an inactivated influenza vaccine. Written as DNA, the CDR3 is TGTGCCAGCAGCTTAGCTTCGAGGGGTAGCGGGGCCCCGGGGAATGAGCAGTTCTTC. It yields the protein CASSLASRGSGAPGNEQFF.